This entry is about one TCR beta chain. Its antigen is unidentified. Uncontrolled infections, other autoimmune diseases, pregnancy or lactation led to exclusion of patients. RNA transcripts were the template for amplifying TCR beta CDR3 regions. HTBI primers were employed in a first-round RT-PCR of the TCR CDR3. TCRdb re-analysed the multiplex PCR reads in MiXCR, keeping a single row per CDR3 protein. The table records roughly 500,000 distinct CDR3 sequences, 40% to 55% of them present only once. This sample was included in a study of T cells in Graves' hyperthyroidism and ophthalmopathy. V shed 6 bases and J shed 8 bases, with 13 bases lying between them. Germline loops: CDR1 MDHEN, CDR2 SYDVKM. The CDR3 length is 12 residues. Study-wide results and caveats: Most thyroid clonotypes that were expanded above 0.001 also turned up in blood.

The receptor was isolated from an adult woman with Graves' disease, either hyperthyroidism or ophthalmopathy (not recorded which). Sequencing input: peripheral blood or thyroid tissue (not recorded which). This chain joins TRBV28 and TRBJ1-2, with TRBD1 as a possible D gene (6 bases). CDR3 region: CASRRGAGGYTF. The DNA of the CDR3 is TGTGCCAGCAGGCGGGGGGCGGGCGGCTACACCTTC.